This TCR beta chain was sequenced for a study of regulatory T cells in long-lasting Graves disease. For the study at large: The term persistent Graves' disease signified upward of 5 years on antithyroid drugs with positive TSH receptor antibodies.

Time point described: persistent/refractory GD, antithyroid drugs over 5 years with positive TRAb. PBMC-derived RNA was used for the TCR library. The germline CDR1 and CDR2 sequences are SGHRS and YFSETQ. This CDR3 comprises 16 residues. V lost 3 bases and J 5 bases, leaving 20 bases between the germline ends. The study, taken as a whole, reports: Preferential use of TRBV28, TRBJ1-2 and TRBJ2-5 was seen in persistent disease. New patients shared fewer public clonotypes (more than 850) than persistent patients did (about 3,000).

With respect to this clonotype: Antigen: not known.

In building TCR beta libraries, iRepertoire HTBI primers were used together with Arm-PCR of CDR3 regions. One entry per CDR3 protein, called by TCRdb with MiXCR from the multiplex PCR reads. The repertoire holds a few hundred thousand distinct CDR3 sequences, with approximately 23% as singletons. This chain links TRBV5-1 with TRBJ2-5; TRBD2 might be the D (6 bases). The receptor was isolated from a woman aged 40 to 50 with Graves disease. This specimen consisted of peripheral blood mononuclear cells (PBMCs), obtained when the disease was refractory, from a patient treated with antithyroid drugs. The CDR3, as DNA: TGCGCCAGCAGCTCCCTACCACTAGCAGGCGGGGAGACCCAGTACTTC. Its translation: CASSSLPLAGGETQYF.